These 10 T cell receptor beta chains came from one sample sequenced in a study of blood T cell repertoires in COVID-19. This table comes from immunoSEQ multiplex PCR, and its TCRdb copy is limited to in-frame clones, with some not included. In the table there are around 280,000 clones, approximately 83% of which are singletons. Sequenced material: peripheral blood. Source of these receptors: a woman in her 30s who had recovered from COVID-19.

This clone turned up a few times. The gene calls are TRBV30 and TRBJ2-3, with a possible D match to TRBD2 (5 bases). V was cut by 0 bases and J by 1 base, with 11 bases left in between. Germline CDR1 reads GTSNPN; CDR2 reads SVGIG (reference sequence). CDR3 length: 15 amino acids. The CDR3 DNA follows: TGTGCCTGGAGTGTAGCTACTAGTCGCACAGATACGCAGTATTTT. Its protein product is CAWSVATSRTDTQYF.

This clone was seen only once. The CDR3 loop is CASSLFSSQETQYF. DNA for the CDR3: TGTGCCAGCAGCTTATTCTCCAGCCAAGAGACCCAGTACTTC. The rearrangement links TRBV11-1 to TRBJ2-5, with unresolved D. V was clipped by 2 bases and J by 1 base, with 8 bases between them. Germline CDR1 and CDR2: SGHAT and FQDESV (reference sequence). The CDR3 has 14 amino acids.

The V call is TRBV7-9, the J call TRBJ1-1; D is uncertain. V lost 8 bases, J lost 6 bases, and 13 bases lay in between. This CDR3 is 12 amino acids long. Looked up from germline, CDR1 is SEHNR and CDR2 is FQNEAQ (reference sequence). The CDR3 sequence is CASLEVPPEAFF. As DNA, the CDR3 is TGTGCCAGCTTAGAGGTCCCCCCTGAAGCTTTCTTT.

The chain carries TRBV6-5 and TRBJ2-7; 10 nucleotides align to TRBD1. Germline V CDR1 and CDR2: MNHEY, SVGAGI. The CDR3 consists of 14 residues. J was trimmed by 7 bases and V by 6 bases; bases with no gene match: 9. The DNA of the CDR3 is TGTGCCAGCAGCCAGGACAGGGGGGGACAGGAGCAGTACTTC. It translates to CASSQDRGGQEQYF.

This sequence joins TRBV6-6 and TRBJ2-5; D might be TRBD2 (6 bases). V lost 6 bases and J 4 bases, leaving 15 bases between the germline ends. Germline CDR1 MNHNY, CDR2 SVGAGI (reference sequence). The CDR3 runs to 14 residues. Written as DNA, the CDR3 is TGTGCCAGCAGCCTAGCGCGAGGAGGAGAGACCCAGTACTTC. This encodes CASSLARGGETQYF.

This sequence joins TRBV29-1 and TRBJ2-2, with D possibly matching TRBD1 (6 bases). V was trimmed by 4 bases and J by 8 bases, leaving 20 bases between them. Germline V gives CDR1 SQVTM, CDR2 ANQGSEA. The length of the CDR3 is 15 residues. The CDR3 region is CSVGGGRAGPGELFF. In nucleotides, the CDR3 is TGCAGCGTTGGAGGGGGACGGGCTGGGCCGGGGGAGCTGTTTTTT.

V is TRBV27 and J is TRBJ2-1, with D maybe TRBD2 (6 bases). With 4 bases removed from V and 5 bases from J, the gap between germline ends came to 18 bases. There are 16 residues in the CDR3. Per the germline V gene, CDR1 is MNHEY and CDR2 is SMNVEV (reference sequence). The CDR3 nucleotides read TGTGCCAGCAGTTCCCCGGTTGGGGGGACGGACAATGAGCAGTTCTTC. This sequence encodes CASSSPVGGTDNEQFF.

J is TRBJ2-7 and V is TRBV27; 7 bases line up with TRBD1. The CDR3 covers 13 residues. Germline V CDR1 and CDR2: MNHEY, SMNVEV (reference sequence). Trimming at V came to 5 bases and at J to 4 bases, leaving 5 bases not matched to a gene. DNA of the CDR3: TGTGCCAGCAGTCCCGGGACAGCATACGAGCAGTACTTC. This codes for CASSPGTAYEQYF.

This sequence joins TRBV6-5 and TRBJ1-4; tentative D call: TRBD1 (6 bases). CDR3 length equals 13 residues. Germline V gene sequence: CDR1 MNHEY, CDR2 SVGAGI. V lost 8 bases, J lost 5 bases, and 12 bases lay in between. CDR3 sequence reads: CASHRAPNEKLFF. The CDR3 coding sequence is TGTGCCAGCCACAGGGCTCCCAATGAAAAACTGTTTTTT.

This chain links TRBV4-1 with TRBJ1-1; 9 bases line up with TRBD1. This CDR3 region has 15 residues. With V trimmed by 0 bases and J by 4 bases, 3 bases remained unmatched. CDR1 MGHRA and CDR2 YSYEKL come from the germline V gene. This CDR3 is CASSQDRDRVTEAFF. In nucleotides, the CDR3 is TGCGCCAGCAGCCAAGATAGGGACAGGGTCACTGAAGCTTTCTTT.